A selection of T cell receptor beta chains follows, all from one sample in a study of Ad26.COV2.S vaccination and SARS-CoV-2 variants. Profiled with immunoSEQ multiplex PCR; TCRdb holds only in-frame clones, not every one. This sample has about 410,000 clones; around nine tenths occur once, and the top ten carry around 2%. The material sequenced was peripheral blood, taken in a trial of Ad26.COV2.S vaccine versus placebo. The receptor source for this set is a person between 18 and 60 years old who received the Ad26.COV2.S COVID-19 vaccine or a placebo. Each CDR3 is given with its conserved first and last residue. Fields, in order: clone size, CDR3 length, D gene, V gene, J gene, CDR3 protein, CDR3 DNA. D genes are given only for firm matches. A row's size may be missing; if present it is once, few, many or a size class.

clone size: -; CDR3 length: 13; D gene: -; V gene: TRBV19; J gene: TRBJ1-1; CDR3 protein: CASSVDRNTEAFF; CDR3 DNA: TGTGCCAGTAGTGTGGACAGGAACACTGAAGCTTTCTTT
clone size: -; CDR3 length: 15; D gene: TRBD2; V gene: TRBV24-1; J gene: TRBJ2-2; CDR3 protein: CATSRGGVNTGELFF; CDR3 DNA: TGTGCCACCAGCCGCGGGGGGGTAAACACCGGGGAGCTGTTTTTT
clone size: -; CDR3 length: 16; D gene: -; V gene: TRBV25-1; J gene: TRBJ2-6; CDR3 protein: CASSTDLRSGANVLTF; CDR3 DNA: TGTGCCAGCAGTACCGATCTCAGGTCTGGGGCCAACGTCCTGACTTTC
clone size: -; CDR3 length: 14; D gene: -; V gene: TRBV6-1; J gene: TRBJ1-1; CDR3 protein: CASSEPGQNTEAFF; CDR3 DNA: TGTGCCAGCAGTGAACCGGGACAAAACACTGAAGCTTTCTTT
clone size: -; CDR3 length: 14; D gene: TRBD2; V gene: TRBV29-1; J gene: TRBJ2-1; CDR3 protein: CSVRTSGTYNEQFF; CDR3 DNA: TGCAGCGTTAGAACTAGCGGAACCTACAATGAGCAGTTCTTC
clone size: -; CDR3 length: 16; D gene: -; V gene: TRBV27; J gene: TRBJ1-4; CDR3 protein: CASSIGGGITNEKLFF; CDR3 DNA: TGTGCCAGCAGTATAGGGGGGGGCATAACTAATGAAAAACTGTTTTTT
clone size: -; CDR3 length: 16; D gene: TRBD2; V gene: TRBV6-4; J gene: TRBJ2-4; CDR3 protein: CASIITSGKGKNIQYF; CDR3 DNA: TGTGCCAGCATCATAACTAGCGGGAAGGGCAAAAACATTCAGTACTTC
clone size: -; CDR3 length: 17; D gene: TRBD2; V gene: TRBV3-1/TRBV3-2; J gene: TRBJ2-3; CDR3 protein: CASSQFSGITSTDTQYF; CDR3 DNA: TGTGCCAGCAGCCAATTTAGCGGGATTACTAGCACAGATACGCAGTATTTT
clone size: -; CDR3 length: 15; D gene: -; V gene: TRBV27; J gene: TRBJ2-6; CDR3 protein: CASSLQGSGANVLTF; CDR3 DNA: TGTGCCAGCAGTTTACAGGGATCTGGGGCCAACGTCCTGACTTTC
clone size: -; CDR3 length: 16; D gene: -; V gene: TRBV2; J gene: TRBJ1-6; CDR3 protein: CASRANRGGGASPLHF; CDR3 DNA: TGTGCCAGCAGAGCTAACCGGGGCGGAGGGGCCTCACCCCTCCACTTT
clone size: few; CDR3 length: 14; D gene: -; V gene: TRBV10-1; J gene: TRBJ1-1; CDR3 protein: CASSERAGNTEAFF; CDR3 DNA: TGCGCCAGCAGTGAACGCGCGGGGAACACTGAAGCTTTCTTT
clone size: once; CDR3 length: 14; D gene: TRBD1; V gene: TRBV29-1; J gene: TRBJ2-1; CDR3 protein: CSVIRDRGANEQFF; CDR3 DNA: TGCAGCGTTATCCGGGACAGGGGTGCCAATGAGCAGTTCTTC
clone size: -; CDR3 length: 14; D gene: -; V gene: TRBV5-1; J gene: TRBJ1-4; CDR3 protein: CASGAQGSGEKLFF; CDR3 DNA: TGCGCCAGCGGAGCGCAGGGCTCCGGTGAAAAACTGTTTTTT
clone size: -; CDR3 length: 19; D gene: TRBD2; V gene: TRBV11-3; J gene: TRBJ2-3; CDR3 protein: CASSLARTSGYYDTDTQYF; CDR3 DNA: TGTGCCAGCAGCTTAGCCCGGACTAGCGGGTACTACGATACAGATACGCAGTATTTT
clone size: -; CDR3 length: 15; D gene: TRBD2; V gene: TRBV5-1; J gene: TRBJ2-7; CDR3 protein: CASSQTSGSSYEQYF; CDR3 DNA: TGCGCCAGCAGCCAAACTAGCGGGAGCTCCTACGAGCAGTACTTC
clone size: -; CDR3 length: 15; D gene: -; V gene: TRBV24-1; J gene: TRBJ2-6; CDR3 protein: CATSQAGAGANVLTF; CDR3 DNA: TGTGCCACCAGTCAGGCAGGGGCTGGGGCCAACGTCCTGACTTTC
clone size: -; CDR3 length: 14; D gene: TRBD1; V gene: TRBV6-5; J gene: TRBJ1-2; CDR3 protein: CASRRQGAASGYTF; CDR3 DNA: TGTGCCAGCAGAAGACAGGGGGCAGCGTCGGGCTACACCTTC
clone size: once; CDR3 length: 15; D gene: TRBD1; V gene: TRBV19; J gene: TRBJ1-1; CDR3 protein: CASNNRGRRDTEAFF; CDR3 DNA: TGTGCCAGTAATAACAGGGGGCGGAGGGACACTGAAGCTTTCTTT
clone size: -; CDR3 length: 15; D gene: -; V gene: TRBV9; J gene: TRBJ2-2; CDR3 protein: CASSGAGENTGELFF; CDR3 DNA: TGTGCCAGCAGCGGTGCAGGGGAGAACACCGGGGAGCTGTTTTTT
clone size: -; CDR3 length: 16; D gene: TRBD1; V gene: TRBV18; J gene: TRBJ1-5; CDR3 protein: CASSPEQGASNQPQHF; CDR3 DNA: TGTGCCAGCTCACCGGAACAGGGGGCGAGCAATCAGCCCCAGCATTTT
clone size: many; CDR3 length: 15; D gene: -; V gene: TRBV11-3; J gene: TRBJ1-1; CDR3 protein: CASSPGGGMNTEAFF; CDR3 DNA: TGTGCCAGCAGCCCCGGGGGGGGCATGAACACTGAAGCTTTCTTT
clone size: -; CDR3 length: 17; D gene: TRBD1; V gene: TRBV7-8; J gene: TRBJ1-5; CDR3 protein: CASSLGQGLYSNQPQHF; CDR3 DNA: TGTGCCAGCAGCTTGGGACAGGGGTTATATAGCAATCAGCCCCAGCATTTT
clone size: few; CDR3 length: 11; D gene: -; V gene: TRBV6-1; J gene: TRBJ1-2; CDR3 protein: CASSEVGVVTF; CDR3 DNA: TGTGCCAGCAGTGAAGTCGGGGTTGTCACCTTC
clone size: -; CDR3 length: 15; D gene: -; V gene: TRBV7-2; J gene: TRBJ1-5; CDR3 protein: CASSERLGFNQPQHF; CDR3 DNA: TGTGCCAGCAGCGAGCGACTGGGGTTCAATCAGCCCCAGCATTTT
clone size: -; CDR3 length: 13; D gene: -; V gene: TRBV12-3/TRBV12-4; J gene: TRBJ2-3; CDR3 protein: CASSFLQADTQYF; CDR3 DNA: TGTGCCAGCAGTTTTTTACAGGCAGATACGCAGTATTTT
clone size: -; CDR3 length: 17; D gene: -; V gene: TRBV11-2; J gene: TRBJ1-2; CDR3 protein: CASSLGTGLRVAYGYTF; CDR3 DNA: TGTGCCAGCAGCTTGGGAACGGGGCTCAGGGTCGCCTATGGCTACACCTTC
clone size: -; CDR3 length: 15; D gene: -; V gene: TRBV28; J gene: TRBJ2-1; CDR3 protein: CASKLGGGSYNEQFF; CDR3 DNA: TGTGCCAGCAAGTTGGGGGGAGGATCCTACAATGAGCAGTTCTTC
clone size: -; CDR3 length: 16; D gene: TRBD1; V gene: TRBV6-5; J gene: TRBJ2-5; CDR3 protein: CASSYARTGGAETQYF; CDR3 DNA: TGTGCCAGCAGTTACGCGAGGACAGGGGGCGCAGAGACCCAGTACTTC
clone size: -; CDR3 length: 16; D gene: TRBD2; V gene: TRBV7-9; J gene: TRBJ2-1; CDR3 protein: CASSLVLREAYNEQFF; CDR3 DNA: TGTGCCAGCAGCTTAGTTTTGCGGGAGGCCTACAATGAGCAGTTCTTC
clone size: -; CDR3 length: 16; D gene: TRBD2; V gene: TRBV5-1; J gene: TRBJ2-1; CDR3 protein: CASSLVTGGPWDEQFF; CDR3 DNA: TGCGCCAGCAGCTTGGTTACGGGAGGGCCGTGGGATGAGCAGTTCTTC
clone size: -; CDR3 length: 14; D gene: TRBD1; V gene: TRBV5-6; J gene: TRBJ2-7; CDR3 protein: CASSLGQGRGEQYF; CDR3 DNA: TGTGCCAGCAGCCTCGGACAGGGGCGGGGCGAGCAGTACTTC
clone size: -; CDR3 length: 13; D gene: -; V gene: TRBV6-5; J gene: TRBJ2-7; CDR3 protein: CASNRRGSYEQYF; CDR3 DNA: TGTGCCAGCAACCGCCGGGGGAGCTACGAGCAGTACTTC
clone size: -; CDR3 length: 16; D gene: TRBD2; V gene: TRBV27; J gene: TRBJ2-7; CDR3 protein: CASSARLAGGPYEQYF; CDR3 DNA: TGTGCCAGCAGTGCCCGACTAGCGGGAGGGCCCTACGAGCAGTACTTC
clone size: few; CDR3 length: 12; D gene: -; V gene: TRBV2; J gene: TRBJ2-7; CDR3 protein: CASSGDSDEQYF; CDR3 DNA: TGTGCCAGCAGTGGGGATTCCGACGAGCAGTACTTC
clone size: -; CDR3 length: 13; D gene: -; V gene: TRBV6-5; J gene: TRBJ2-4; CDR3 protein: CASSPAPVGIQYF; CDR3 DNA: TGTGCCAGCAGTCCCGCTCCAGTTGGCATTCAGTACTTC
clone size: -; CDR3 length: 17; D gene: TRBD1; V gene: TRBV19; J gene: TRBJ1-1; CDR3 protein: CASSVGLGRGPSVEAFF; CDR3 DNA: TGTGCCAGTAGTGTCGGACTGGGCAGGGGGCCCTCCGTTGAAGCTTTCTTT
clone size: -; CDR3 length: 16; D gene: TRBD1; V gene: TRBV28; J gene: TRBJ2-2; CDR3 protein: CASTLGGTGGTGELFF; CDR3 DNA: TGTGCCAGCACCCTAGGCGGGACAGGGGGCACCGGGGAGCTGTTTTTT
clone size: -; CDR3 length: 14; D gene: -; V gene: TRBV4-1; J gene: TRBJ1-3; CDR3 protein: CASSQPYSGNTIYF; CDR3 DNA: TGCGCCAGCAGCCAGCCTTACTCTGGAAACACCATATATTTT
clone size: -; CDR3 length: 15; D gene: TRBD2; V gene: TRBV11-2; J gene: TRBJ2-3; CDR3 protein: CASSFGLAWTDTQYF; CDR3 DNA: TGTGCCAGCAGCTTCGGACTAGCGTGGACAGATACGCAGTATTTT
clone size: -; CDR3 length: 11; D gene: -; V gene: TRBV20-1; J gene: TRBJ2-5; CDR3 protein: CSARRGETQYF; CDR3 DNA: TGCAGTGCTAGGAGGGGGGAGACCCAGTACTTC
clone size: -; CDR3 length: 13; D gene: -; V gene: TRBV6-5; J gene: TRBJ2-5; CDR3 protein: CASTTILQETQYF; CDR3 DNA: TGTGCCAGCACCACTATCCTCCAAGAGACCCAGTACTTC
clone size: -; CDR3 length: 14; D gene: -; V gene: TRBV19; J gene: TRBJ1-5; CDR3 protein: CASRQAYSNQPQHF; CDR3 DNA: TGTGCCAGCCGACAGGCTTATAGCAATCAGCCCCAGCATTTT
clone size: -; CDR3 length: 15; D gene: -; V gene: TRBV19; J gene: TRBJ1-5; CDR3 protein: CASSRPGGGDQPQHF; CDR3 DNA: TGTGCCAGTAGTCGCCCTGGGGGGGGCGACCAGCCCCAGCATTTT
clone size: once; CDR3 length: 15; D gene: -; V gene: TRBV3-1/TRBV3-2; J gene: TRBJ2-3; CDR3 protein: CASSQVTASTDTQYF; CDR3 DNA: TGTGCCAGCAGCCAAGTTACGGCGAGCACAGATACGCAGTATTTT
clone size: -; CDR3 length: 14; D gene: -; V gene: TRBV5-4; J gene: TRBJ1-2; CDR3 protein: CASSQFRENYGYTF; CDR3 DNA: TGTGCCAGCAGCCAATTCAGGGAGAACTATGGCTACACCTTC
clone size: -; CDR3 length: 13; D gene: TRBD1; V gene: TRBV9; J gene: TRBJ1-1; CDR3 protein: CASSPKGAVQAFF; CDR3 DNA: TGTGCCAGCAGTCCCAAGGGGGCAGTCCAAGCTTTCTTT
clone size: -; CDR3 length: 13; D gene: -; V gene: TRBV7-8; J gene: TRBJ1-4; CDR3 protein: CASSFDIREKLFF; CDR3 DNA: TGTGCCAGCAGCTTCGACATCAGAGAAAAACTGTTTTTT
clone size: -; CDR3 length: 16; D gene: TRBD1; V gene: TRBV19; J gene: TRBJ2-5; CDR3 protein: CASSVGNRGHQETQYF; CDR3 DNA: TGTGCCAGTAGTGTAGGGAACAGGGGGCACCAAGAGACCCAGTACTTC
clone size: -; CDR3 length: 15; D gene: -; V gene: TRBV19; J gene: TRBJ2-4; CDR3 protein: CASSIAGVAKNIQYF; CDR3 DNA: TGTGCCAGTAGTATAGCAGGGGTGGCAAAAAACATTCAGTACTTC
clone size: -; CDR3 length: 15; D gene: -; V gene: TRBV3-1/TRBV3-2; J gene: TRBJ2-5; CDR3 protein: CASSQAVGPQETQYF; CDR3 DNA: TGTGCCAGCAGCCAAGCAGTGGGACCGCAAGAGACCCAGTACTTC
clone size: -; CDR3 length: 12; D gene: -; V gene: TRBV11-3; J gene: TRBJ2-7; CDR3 protein: CASSGTRNEQYF; CDR3 DNA: TGTGCCAGCTCAGGGACCCGGAACGAGCAGTACTTC
clone size: few; CDR3 length: 14; D gene: -; V gene: TRBV30; J gene: TRBJ2-3; CDR3 protein: CAWSVGGTPDTQYF; CDR3 DNA: TGTGCCTGGAGTGTAGGAGGAACTCCAGATACGCAGTATTTT
clone size: -; CDR3 length: 16; D gene: -; V gene: TRBV5-5; J gene: TRBJ1-3; CDR3 protein: CASSWRTAHSGNTIYF; CDR3 DNA: TGTGCCAGCAGCTGGAGGACGGCTCACTCTGGAAACACCATATATTTT
clone size: -; CDR3 length: 16; D gene: TRBD2; V gene: TRBV27; J gene: TRBJ2-7; CDR3 protein: CASSSGLASLQYEQYF; CDR3 DNA: TGTGCCAGCAGTTCAGGACTAGCATCCCTACAGTACGAGCAGTACTTC
clone size: -; CDR3 length: 12; D gene: -; V gene: TRBV6-1; J gene: TRBJ2-1; CDR3 protein: CASSEPRREQFF; CDR3 DNA: TGTGCCAGCAGTGAACCGCGGCGCGAGCAGTTCTTC
clone size: -; CDR3 length: 12; D gene: -; V gene: TRBV29-1; J gene: TRBJ1-1; CDR3 protein: CSGGLPNTEAFF; CDR3 DNA: TGCAGCGGGGGATTACCCAACACTGAAGCTTTCTTT
clone size: -; CDR3 length: 15; D gene: -; V gene: TRBV10-3; J gene: TRBJ2-7; CDR3 protein: CAISTRSTSSYEQYF; CDR3 DNA: TGTGCCATCAGCACCAGGTCCACCAGCTCCTACGAGCAGTACTTC
clone size: few; CDR3 length: 14; D gene: -; V gene: TRBV5-1; J gene: TRBJ2-7; CDR3 protein: CASSQNSLAYEQYF; CDR3 DNA: TGCGCCAGCAGCCAAAATAGTTTAGCCTACGAGCAGTACTTC
clone size: -; CDR3 length: 13; D gene: -; V gene: TRBV6-5; J gene: TRBJ1-1; CDR3 protein: CASTPGGKRTAFF; CDR3 DNA: TGTGCCAGCACCCCCGGCGGGAAAAGGACGGCTTTCTTT